The 20 T cell receptor beta chains below all came from one sample that was sequenced in a study of blood T cell repertoires in COVID-19. Using immunoSEQ multiplex PCR, the repertoire was profiled, and TCRdb retains in-frame clones only, with some absent. The data show roughly 160,000 clones, around four fifths seen once. What was sequenced was peripheral blood. The receptors here all came from a woman of 80 years or more with COVID-19, enrolled during active disease.

This sequence joins TRBV15 and TRBJ2-3; D perhaps matches TRBD1 (6 bases). Germline loops: CDR1 LNHNV, CDR2 YYDKDF (reference sequence). The CDR3 consists of 17 residues. V lost 1 base and J 4 bases, leaving 18 bases between the germline ends. In nucleotides, the CDR3 is TGTGCCACCAGCAGAGGGATGGGGGCCCCTGGTTCAGATACGCAGTATTTT. The encoded protein is CATSRGMGAPGSDTQYF.

The chain is built from TRBV28 and TRBJ2-7, with D possibly matching TRBD1 (9 bases). The CDR3 runs to 13 residues. Per germline, CDR1 MDHEN and CDR2 SYDVKM. Here the CDR3 DNA reads TGTGCAGGCGGGGGGACAGGGTTAGGGGAGCAGTACTTC. Translated, it gives CAGGGTGLGEQYF.

For the CDR3, the DNA is TGTGCCAGCAGCTTCATGGCGGGAGGGAGCTCCTACAATGAGCAGTTCTTC. Translation: CASSFMAGGSSYNEQFF. The chain combines TRBV7-8 with TRBJ2-1, with 9 bases aligning to TRBD2. J gave up 0 bases and V 3 bases, and 6 bases lay outside the gene matches. CDR1 SGHVS and CDR2 FQNEAQ come from the germline V gene. The CDR3 sequence is 17 residues long. Together with reference TRBV7-8 and TRBJ2-1, the CDR3 gives the full variable domain: GAGVSQSPRYKVAKRGQDVALRCDPISGHVSLFWYQQALGQGPEFLTYFQNEAQLDKSGLPSDRFFAERPEGSVSTLKIQRTQQEDSAVYLCASSFMAGGSSYNEQFFGPGTRLTVL.

The rearrangement uses TRBV6-1 and TRBJ2-1; D perhaps matches TRBD2 (6 bases). This CDR3 is built from 16 residues. V was cut by 1 base and J by 0 bases, with 10 bases left in between. Looked up from germline, CDR1 is MNHNS and CDR2 is SASEGT. As DNA, the CDR3 is TGTGCCAGCAGTGAAGATAGCGGCCACTCCTACAATGAGCAGTTCTTC. Translating it yields CASSEDSGHSYNEQFF.

The chain uses TRBV7-2 and TRBJ2-3; TRBD2 matches at 7 bases. The CDR3 consists of 13 residues. Trimming removed 7 bases from V and 2 bases from J; junction bases left unmatched: 3. CDR1 is SGHTA, CDR2 FQGNSA, per germline. Here the CDR3 DNA reads TGTGCCAGCACTCGGGGGGACACAGATACGCAGTATTTT. This translates into CASTRGDTDTQYF.

This clone was seen only a few times. The J gene is TRBJ1-4, the V gene TRBV19, with 7 positions matching TRBD1. Germline CDR1 and CDR2: LNHDA and SQIVND (reference sequence). The V segment lost 5 bases and the J segment 8 bases; nucleotides outside the gene matches: 11. The CDR3 length is 15 residues. The CDR3 bases are TGTGCCAGTAGTCCGCCAGCAGGGGGAAAAGAAAAACTGTTTTTT. The encoded protein is CASSPPAGGKEKLFF.

J is TRBJ2-1 and V is TRBV6-5; TRBD2 aligns across 8 bases. With 6 bases clipped from V and 10 bases from J, the junction kept 5 bases outside the gene matches. The germline V gene has CDR1 MNHEY and CDR2 SVGAGI. This CDR3 region has 12 residues. The DNA of the CDR3 is TGTGCCAGCAGCCGGGGGGGGGTCGAGCAGTTCTTC. As protein: CASSRGGVEQFF.

V and J are TRBV6-5 and TRBJ2-7; 9 bases are a match to TRBD1. This CDR3 is built from 14 residues. Looked up from germline, CDR1 is MNHEY and CDR2 is SVGAGI. The ends lost 10 bases at V and 7 bases at J; junction bases unmatched: 14. Here the CDR3 reads CATIPRTGDGEQYF. The CDR3 bases are TGTGCCACCATACCCCGGACAGGGGATGGTGAGCAGTACTTC.

This clone was observed a few times. The chain couples TRBV5-1 to TRBJ2-2; TRBD2 might be the D (5 bases). This CDR3 is built from 15 residues. Germline CDR1 SGHRS, CDR2 YFSETQ. Trimming removed 0 bases from V and 3 bases from J, with 9 bases in between. The chain's CDR3 is CASSLDTGDTGELFF. CDR3 nucleotides: TGCGCCAGCAGCTTGGATACCGGGGACACCGGGGAGCTGTTTTTT.

The chain is built from TRBV2 and TRBJ1-3; D ambiguous. Trimming took off 4 bases at V and 0 bases at J, with 10 bases between the two ends. The CDR3 spans 15 residues. Germline loops: CDR1 SNHLY, CDR2 FYNNEI. The CDR3 nucleotides are TGTGCCAGCAGTGCCTCGGGGAGCTCTGGAAACACCATATATTTT. It yields the protein CASSASGSSGNTIYF.

The V call is TRBV5-1, the J call TRBJ2-5; a possible D gene is TRBD1 (5 bases). The V end was cut by 5 bases, the J end by 3 bases, with 11 bases between. Germline V lookup: CDR1 SGHRS, CDR2 YFSETQ. The CDR3 has 13 residues. This chain's CDR3 is CASRGDSKETQYF. DNA for the CDR3: TGCGCCAGCAGAGGGGATAGCAAAGAGACCCAGTACTTC.

The chain is built from TRBV29-1 and TRBJ1-2, with TRBD1 as a possible D gene (5 bases). The V gene's germline CDR1 is SQVTM and CDR2 ANQGSEA. The V end was cut by 7 bases, the J end by 12 bases, with 18 bases between. The CDR3 loop spans 11 amino acids. The DNA for the CDR3 is TGCAGCGGAATATCGCAGGGAGGCGACACCTTC. This sequence encodes CSGISQGGDTF. Together with reference TRBV29-1 and TRBJ1-2, the CDR3 gives the full variable domain: SAVISQKPSRDICQRGTSLTIQCQVDSQVTMMFWYRQQPGQSLTLIATANQGSEATYESGFVIDKFPISRPNLTFSTLTVSNMSPEDSSIYLCSGISQGGDTFGSGTRLTVV.

In regard to this clone: Germline is not matched at one junction end, which may reflect a read error. This chain links TRBV20-1 with TRBJ1-1, with 8 positions matching TRBD1. The germline CDR1 and CDR2 sequences are DFQATT and SNEGSKA (reference sequence). The CDR3 covers 8 residues. The CDR3 is CSAGQGRF. The CDR3 nucleotides read TGCAGTGCAGGACAGGGACGTTTT.

This clone was recorded only once. The rearrangement joins TRBV20-1 to TRBJ1-2, with a possible D match to TRBD1 (6 bases). Per the germline V gene, CDR1 is DFQATT and CDR2 is SNEGSKA (reference sequence). V was clipped by 5 bases and J by 6 bases, with 10 bases between them. This CDR3 contains 11 residues. Here the CDR3 reads CSAGQRDGYTF. The CDR3 DNA reads TGCAGTGCTGGACAGAGGGATGGCTACACCTTC.

A single count supports this clone. V usage is TRBV2 and J usage is TRBJ1-5; D gene ambiguous. V dropped 6 bases and J dropped 8 bases, with 17 bases sitting between them. The CDR3 sequence is 14 residues long. CDR1 SNHLY and CDR2 FYNNEI come from the germline V gene. DNA for the CDR3: TGTGCCAGCAGCTTGGACCCCGGGAGTGAGCCCCAGCATTTT. Its protein is CASSLDPGSEPQHF.

This chain links TRBV9 with TRBJ2-2; perhaps TRBD2 as D (6 bases). In germline, CDR1 is SGDLS, CDR2 YYNGEE. Trimming shortened V by 1 base and J by 8 bases, and 18 bases separated the two germline ends. CDR3 length: 16 amino acids. The CDR3 loop reads CASSVFEAGRLGELFF. As DNA, the CDR3 is TGTGCCAGCAGCGTATTCGAGGCAGGGAGGTTAGGGGAGCTGTTTTTT.

This chain connects TRBV5-1 to TRBJ2-7; 9 nucleotides agree with TRBD1. After removal of 2 bases from V and 1 base from J, the junction contained 7 bases not matched to a gene. The CDR3 length is 16 residues. The germline gives CDR1 SGHRS, CDR2 YFSETQ. CDR3 sequence (DNA): TGCGCCAGCAGCTTTCAACCGGGACAGGGATCCTACGAGCAGTACTTC. Protein: CASSFQPGQGSYEQYF. Using reference TRBV5-1 and TRBJ2-7 for the parts outside the CDR3, the full variable domain is KAGVTQTPRYLIKTRGQQVTLSCSPISGHRSVSWYQQTPGQGLQFLFEYFSETQRNKGNFPGRFSGRQFSNSRSEMNVSTLELGDSALYLCASSFQPGQGSYEQYFGPGTRLTVT.

The chain joins TRBV27 to TRBJ1-2, with D possibly matching TRBD1 (6 bases). The CDR3 covers 15 residues. In germline, CDR1 is MNHEY, CDR2 SMNVEV (reference sequence). V was clipped by 6 bases and J by 0 bases, with 14 bases between them. In DNA, the CDR3 is TGTGCCAGCAGCGTGACAGGAACAACTAACTATGGCTACACCTTC. It translates to CASSVTGTTNYGYTF.

The V and J genes are TRBV15 and TRBJ1-3; no clear D. This CDR3 comprises 15 residues. The germline V gene encodes CDR1 LNHNV and CDR2 YYDKDF (reference sequence). The V gene lost 0 bases and the J gene lost 0 bases, with 6 bases spanning the gap. The CDR3 is CATSRDWSSGNTIYF. The CDR3 coding sequence is TGTGCCACCAGCAGAGATTGGAGCTCTGGAAACACCATATATTTT.

The genes are TRBV5-6 and TRBJ2-7, with 8 nucleotides matching TRBD2. Germline trimming cut 1 base from V and 3 bases from J; bases unmatched to any gene: 6. Germline V gene data show CDR1 as SGHDT and CDR2 as YYEEEE. This CDR3 has 15 amino acids. The CDR3 DNA sequence: TGTGCCAGCAGCTTGCGGATCACTAGCGGCTACGAGCAGTACTTC. Protein product: CASSLRITSGYEQYF.